This TCR beta chain was sequenced during a study of CD8 T cells in ankylosing spondylitis. At least ten counts were recorded for this clonotype. CDR1 is SEHNR and CDR2 is FQNEAQ in the germline V gene (reference sequence). CDR3 length equals 13 residues. The trim removed 6 bases at V and 7 bases at J, leaving 6 bases unmatched. TCRdb analysed the 5' RACE reads with MiXCR anew, one entry per CDR3 protein. The top ten clones hold less than 15% of a sample with under 200,000 distinct CDR3 sequences, approximately 9.9% of them seen once. The sample was blood, either unsorted or a sorted T cell fraction (not recorded which). The receptor was isolated from a female donor with ankylosing spondylitis or in good health (not recorded which). The chain uses TRBV7-9 and TRBJ2-7; 10 nucleotides match TRBD2. CDR3 coding DNA: TGTGCCAGCAGTCCTAGCGGGAGAGGAGAGCAGTACTTC. Its translation is CASSPSGRGEQYF.